Given below is one T cell receptor (beta chain) in context. Its specific antigen is unknown. The germline gene is not matched at one end of the junction; a read error may be the cause. The germline V gene (reference sequence) sets CDR1 to SEHNR and CDR2 to FQNEAQ. The CDR3 numbers 14 residues from cysteine through phenylalanine. The kept DNA is CDR3 alone, 42 bases in frame from the first base. This entry belongs to a study of blood T cell repertoires in COVID-19 (dated by TCRdb to 2020 to 2022). Regarding the complete study: Samples from collaborators originated in the United States, Italy and Spain and spanned both the acute and convalescent phases of COVID-19. The material from the prospective study consisted of cDNA or gDNA derived from T cells, B-cell-depleted T cells, or PBMCs. The dataset comprised deeply sampled blood TCRbeta repertoires from subjects exposed to, actively infected with, or recovered from COVID-19. The repertoires were made available in a free public database intended to serve as a resource for research on the immune response to SARS-CoV-2. The samples were drawn from two sources: the first 160 participants of the ongoing ImmuneRACE study, and 1,200 or so subjects contributed by 6 global collaborators. The sample metadata nearly always contained a de-identified subject ID, COVID-19 status, age in years and sex. HLA class I and class II types, where available, came from metadata supplied by the sample provider rather than from assay-based typing. On the study overall, not on this receptor specifically: The amount of clinical and demographic metadata varied by source and participant and was provided uncurated.

The collaborating institutions used their own protocols to collect whole blood in K2EDTA tubes. For TCRbeta analysis, collaborators shipped samples in one of three forms: frozen whole blood, isolated PBMCs, or DNA extracted from either of those sample types. TCRbeta CDR3 regions were amplified from genomic DNA using the immunoSEQ Assay, a bias-controlled multiplex PCR. Processing in the source paper ran as follows. The number of nucleated cells in each sample was estimated from the amplification of reference gene primers within the assay. To quantify the absolute abundance of each unique TCRbeta CDR3 rearrangement, sequence reads were collapsed and filtered. For each sample, productive Simpson clonality was calculated as the square root of Simpson's diversity index across productive rearrangements. The immuneACCESS repertoire file appears here via TCRdb, limited to in-frame rearrangements. These files lack a portion of the clones; in checked studies, under half of the deficit traces to unresolved V genes, and the cause of the others is not known. V, J and clone size were drawn from that table, and D and trimming were deduced from the DNA. The sample profile shows 85,000 to 110,000 clones; 89% of them were found once. The ten largest make up around 3.7% of the sample.

The origin of this receptor is a woman aged 55-70 years with acute or convalescent COVID-19. The chain uses TRBV7-9 and TRBJ2-7; TRBD1 is perhaps the D gene, given 6 matching bases. Sequencing used peripheral blood. CDR3 sequence: CASTLVPGAYEQYF. The DNA sequence is given as TGTGCCAGCACCTTAGTCCCAGGGGCCTACGAGCAGTACTTC.